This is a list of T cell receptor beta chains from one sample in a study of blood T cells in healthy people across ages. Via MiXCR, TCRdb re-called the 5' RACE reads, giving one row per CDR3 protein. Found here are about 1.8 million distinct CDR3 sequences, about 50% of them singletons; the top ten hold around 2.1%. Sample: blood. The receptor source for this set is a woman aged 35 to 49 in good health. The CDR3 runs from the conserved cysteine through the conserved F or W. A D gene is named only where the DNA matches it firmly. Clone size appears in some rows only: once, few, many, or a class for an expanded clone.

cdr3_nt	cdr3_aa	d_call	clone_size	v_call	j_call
TGTGCCAGCAGTTTTTTAAGCGGCAGCACACAAGAGACCCAGTACTTC	CASSFLSGSTQETQYF	.	few	TRBV12-3/TRBV12-4	TRBJ2-5
TGTGCCAGCAGGCACGGGACTAGCGGGGGGCTCTTCAATGAGCAGTTCTTC	CASRHGTSGGLFNEQFF	TRBD2	.	TRBV6-2/TRBV6-3	TRBJ2-1
TGTGCCAGCAGCTTGGGCCGGGGGGTCCTCGATGAGCAGTTCTTC	CASSLGRGVLDEQFF	TRBD2	.	TRBV5-8	TRBJ2-1
TGTGCCAGCAGCCAAGAAAACGGGGGGTTAAATGAGCAGTTCTTC	CASSQENGGLNEQFF	TRBD2	few	TRBV4-2	TRBJ2-1
TGTGCCAGCAGCCAAGGGACTAGCGGGGGGGGCACAGATACGCAGTATTTT	CASSQGTSGGGTDTQYF	TRBD2	many	TRBV4-2	TRBJ2-3
TGTGCCAGCAGTTTATCGCCCCCCGGTGTTAGCGGGGCACCCCAAGAGACCCAGTACTTC	CASSLSPPGVSGAPQETQYF	TRBD2	.	TRBV27	TRBJ2-5
TGCGCCAGCAGCCAAGGGCAGGGGGTCGCAGATACGCAGTATTTT	CASSQGQGVADTQYF	TRBD1	few	TRBV4-1	TRBJ2-3
TGCGCCAGCAGCCAAGTCTGGGGCGCGGGCTACAATGAGCAGTTCTTC	CASSQVWGAGYNEQFF	.	.	TRBV4-3	TRBJ2-1
TGTGCCAGCAGCTTATTCCAGCCTATTAACTATGGCTACACCTTC	CASSLFQPINYGYTF	.	.	TRBV7-2	TRBJ1-2
TGTGCCAGCACTGCCCGAGGTTTCGCCTACAATGAGCAGTTCTTC	CASTARGFAYNEQFF	.	few	TRBV12-3/TRBV12-4	TRBJ2-1
TGTGCCACCAGCCCCCGGGACAGGGACTACAATGAGCAGTTCTTC	CATSPRDRDYNEQFF	TRBD1	.	TRBV10-3	TRBJ2-1
TGTGCCAGCAGCCCCCAGGGGCGGGGAAGTGAAAAACTGTTTTTT	CASSPQGRGSEKLFF	.	.	TRBV7-2	TRBJ1-4
TGTGCCAGCCTACAGGGTTCAAACATTCAGTACTTC	CASLQGSNIQYF	.	.	TRBV6-6	TRBJ2-4
TGCAGTGCTAGCCCAATACAGGGTATGATAGCCAAAAACATTCAGTACTTC	CSASPIQGMIAKNIQYF	.	few	TRBV20-1	TRBJ2-4
TGCAGTGCTAGAGTTCCGGGTGGCGAAAAACTGTTTTTT	CSARVPGGEKLFF	.	few	TRBV20-1	TRBJ1-4
TGTGCCAGCAGGAGACAGGGTCCGAGCACCGGGGAGCTGTTTTTT	CASRRQGPSTGELFF	TRBD1	.	TRBV6-2/TRBV6-3	TRBJ2-2
TGTGCCACCAGCAGAGGAGTTGGACAGGGAATATACGAGCAGTACTTC	CATSRGVGQGIYEQYF	TRBD1	.	TRBV15	TRBJ2-7